This T cell receptor beta chain was obtained from a study of CD8 T cells in Susac syndrome. A quantity of about 0.5 to 1 ug RNA underwent reverse transcription using random hexamers. Amplification of the TCR beta CDR3 was carried out by immunoSEQ multiplex PCR, which spanned a total of 54 Vbeta and 13 Jbeta segments. TCRdb used MiXCR to reprocess the immunoSEQ multiplex PCR reads, holding one entry per CDR3 protein. Seen here are approximately 120,000 distinct CDR3 sequences, roughly 93% observed once, and the top ten hold approximately 0.31%. Trimming left V 5 bases short and J 7 bases short, with 12 bases between. Germline CDR1 reads SGHNT; CDR2 reads YENEEA. CDR3 length equals 13 residues.

This clonotype originated in a human donor with multiple sclerosis. V is TRBV11-3 and J is TRBJ2-1, with D possibly being TRBD1 or TRBD2 (6 bases each). The sample comprised CD8+ T cells from PBMCs. The CDR3 DNA sequence: TGTGCCAGCAGCAGTAGGAGGGGGAATGAGCAGTTCTTC. Its translation: CASSSRRGNEQFF.